This T cell receptor (beta chain) was identified during a study of T-cell memory formation after mild COVID-19. Findings of the study overall: SARS-CoV-2 specificity of second-wave clones peaking day 37 was unconfirmed. Largely, contracting CD4+ clones fell within CM and EM, and contracting CD8+ clones within EMRA.

TCRdb recomputed calls from the 5' RACE reads with MiXCR, one row per CDR3 protein. The sample lists under 550,000 distinct CDR3 sequences, around a sixth seen once, with over 9% in the top ten. Germline loops: CDR1 DFQATT, CDR2 SNEGSKA (reference sequence). V shed 5 bases and J 9 bases; nucleotides not matched to a gene: 11. The CDR3 has 15 residues. For this clonotype: Its antigen is as yet unknown.

This chain uses TRBV20-1 with TRBJ2-4; 12 positions match TRBD2. The sample was PBMCs or a T cell subset sorted from them (not recorded which). The receptor was isolated from an adult woman who had mild COVID-19 (a few samples of this study predate the infection). Cell type and time point are not known. The CDR3 bases are TGCAGTGCTGGGATGCTAGCGGGAGGGCCCGGCATTCAGTACTTC. It yields the protein CSAGMLAGGPGIQYF.